This T cell receptor (beta chain) was identified during a study of T-cell memory formation after mild COVID-19. Overall study: Largely donor-specific TCR clusters were found. Study results and limitations: Of the contracting clones, CD4+ ones lay mainly in CM and EM, and CD8+ ones in EMRA. Day 15 to 85 contractors were CD4/CD8 balanced; later expanders leaned CD4+.

V trimming: 8 bases; J trimming: 7 bases; junction bases outside the gene matches: 11. There are 15 residues in the CDR3. Germline CDR1 is MNHEY and CDR2 is SVGEGT. The 5'RACE method, run with constant-segment primers, produced TCR alpha and TCR beta cDNA libraries (carrying sample barcodes and UMIs). TCRdb re-called the 5' RACE reads through MiXCR, storing one row per CDR3 protein. The sample consists of roughly 120,000 distinct CDR3 sequences, about a fifth of them appearing once. This clonotype appeared many times. What it recognizes is unknown. The V gene is TRBV6-2 or TRBV6-3, the J gene TRBJ2-2, with TRBD1 matching over 9 bases. The specimen was PBMCs or a T cell subset sorted from them (not recorded which). The TCR was taken from a man younger than 35 who had mild COVID-19 (a few samples of this study predate the infection). Cell type and time point are not known. This CDR3 is CASDRAGTGRGELFF. The CDR3 bases are TGTGCCAGCGACAGGGCCGGGACAGGGCGCGGGGAGCTGTTTTTT.